Below, 20 T cell receptor beta chains from the same sample are listed, as sequenced in a study of T cells after yellow fever vaccination. TCRdb redid the calling of the 5' RACE reads with MiXCR, one entry per CDR3 protein. Here the sample spans 400,000 to 450,000 distinct CDR3 sequences, 15% to 20% being singletons. The sample was PBMCs, taken before the yellow fever booster vaccination. The origin of the receptors is a man in his late teens or twenties who received the YFV17D yellow fever vaccine.

The table lists this clonotype with many counts. This rearrangement joins TRBV4-1 to TRBJ1-2; unclear D gene. The CDR3 runs to 15 residues. From germline, CDR1 is MGHRA and CDR2 YSYEKL. Trimming stripped 0 bases from V and 4 bases from J, with 12 bases between. The CDR3 DNA is TGCGCCAGCAGCCAAGAAGGCCGCGCGCGCTATGGCTACACCTTC. Translated, it gives CASSQEGRARYGYTF.

The sample holds a few counts of this clonotype. V gene TRBV24-1 combines with J gene TRBJ2-5; TRBD1 is a possible D gene (6 bases). Germline CDR1 is KGHDR and CDR2 is SFDVKD. Trimming stripped 7 bases from V and 4 bases from J, with 15 bases between. The CDR3 extends over 14 amino acids. The CDR3 DNA follows: TGTGCCACCAGCCTAAACAGGGCCCCAGAGACCCAGTACTTC. This codes for CATSLNRAPETQYF.

V usage is TRBV4-1 and J usage is TRBJ2-7; D is unresolved. Germline-derived CDR1 and CDR2 are MGHRA and YSYEKL. The ends were cut back, 2 bases at V and 0 bases at J, with 8 bases in the middle. There are 14 residues in the CDR3. The DNA of the CDR3 is TGCGCCAGCAGCCAAATCGGCAGCTCCTACGAGCAGTACTTC. Amino acid sequence: CASSQIGSSYEQYF.

The CDR3 nucleotides are TGCGCCAGCAGCTTCGACGGTTCGGCGGAAGAGACCCAGTACTTC. This translates into CASSFDGSAEETQYF. J is TRBJ2-5 and V is TRBV5-1; no reliable D call. The V and J ends lost 2 bases and 3 bases respectively, with 14 bases between them. This CDR3 comprises 15 residues. The germline CDR1 and CDR2 sequences are SGHRS and YFSETQ. The whole variable domain, filled in from reference TRBV5-1 and TRBJ2-5, reads KAGVTQTPRYLIKTRGQQVTLSCSPISGHRSVSWYQQTPGQGLQFLFEYFSETQRNKGNFPGRFSGRQFSNSRSEMNVSTLELGDSALYLCASSFDGSAEETQYFGPGTRLLVL.

V and J are TRBV5-1 and TRBJ2-2; maybe TRBD1 (5 bases). The length of the CDR3 is 14 residues. Per germline, CDR1 SGHRS and CDR2 YFSETQ. The ends were cut back, 0 bases at V and 6 bases at J, with 9 bases in the middle. This chain's CDR3 is CASSLGGLAGELFF. The CDR3 DNA follows: TGCGCCAGCAGCTTGGGGGGCCTTGCCGGGGAGCTGTTTTTT.

This clonotype was counted a few times. The CDR3 sequence is CATSTSGAAGRETQYF. CDR3 nucleotide sequence: TGTGCCACCAGCACGTCAGGTGCGGCGGGGCGGGAGACCCAGTACTTC. This chain links TRBV15 with TRBJ2-5, with D tentatively TRBD2 (6 bases). V lost 4 bases and J 5 bases, leaving 20 bases between the germline ends. The CDR3 consists of 16 residues. Germline CDR1 reads LNHNV; CDR2 reads YYDKDF (reference sequence).

This clonotype was counted a few times. The genes are TRBV7-8 and TRBJ2-7; 7 bases are a match to TRBD1. J lost 1 base, V lost 3 bases, and 6 bases had no gene match. Germline V gene sequence: CDR1 SGHVS, CDR2 FQNEAQ. The CDR3 contains 15 residues. The DNA of the CDR3 is TGTGCCAGCAGCTTTTTAGACAGGGTTTCCTACGAGCAGTACGTC. It is translated as CASSFLDRVSYEQYV.

This clonotype was observed a few times. The chain uses TRBV12-3 or TRBV12-4 and TRBJ2-7, with 7 bases matching TRBD2. V lost 3 bases to trimming and J lost 5 bases; unmatched junction nucleotides: 7. The CDR3 sequence is 14 residues long. The CDR3 sequence: CASSFGGVLHEQYF. The CDR3 bases are TGTGCCAGCAGTTTTGGGGGGGTCCTACACGAGCAGTACTTC.

V and J are TRBV9 and TRBJ1-6; 8 bases agree with TRBD1. Germline V lookup: CDR1 SGDLS, CDR2 YYNGEE. The CDR3 has 15 residues. V was clipped by 4 bases and J by 10 bases; unmatched bases: 10. The CDR3 DNA is TGTGCCAGCAGCCCTCAGGGGGCAGGTGGATCACCCCTCCACTTT. This gives the protein CASSPQGAGGSPLHF.

There are a few counts of this clonotype. The rearrangement joins TRBV20-1 to TRBJ1-3, with no clear D. V lost 5 bases, J lost 0 bases, and 5 bases lay in between. The CDR3 sequence is 12 residues long. The germline gives CDR1 DFQATT, CDR2 SNEGSKA (reference sequence). The DNA of the CDR3 is TGCAGTGCTGGGCCCTCTGGAAACACCATATATTTT. Translated: CSAGPSGNTIYF.

This clonotype has only a few counts. V is TRBV20-1 and J is TRBJ2-2, with 8 bases identical to TRBD1. The CDR3 totals 16 residues. CDR1 and CDR2 (germline): DFQATT, SNEGSKA (reference sequence). V lost 3 bases, J lost 0 bases, and 6 bases stayed unmatched. CDR3: CSASPTDRANTGELFF. For the CDR3, the DNA is TGCAGTGCTAGTCCCACGGACAGGGCGAACACCGGGGAGCTGTTTTTT.

The chain carries TRBV10-3 and TRBJ1-6, with 9 bases matching TRBD1. The CDR3 has 15 amino acids. Trimming at V came to 4 bases and at J to 7 bases, leaving 5 bases not matched to a gene. The V gene's germline CDR1 is ENHRY and CDR2 SYGVKD. The CDR3 loop reads CAISGGTGTNSPLHF. The CDR3 DNA follows: TGTGCCATCAGTGGCGGGACAGGGACAAATTCACCCCTCCACTTT.

This clonotype showed up just a few times. The chain employs TRBV5-1 and TRBJ2-3; D uncertain. Deletions cut 5 bases from V and 3 bases from J, with 13 bases between. In germline, CDR1 is SGHRS, CDR2 YFSETQ. There are 14 residues in the CDR3. CDR3 in DNA: TGCGCCAGCAGGGCAGCTCGGTTAACAGATACGCAGTATTTT. Translating gives CASRAARLTDTQYF.

The chain recombines TRBV7-8 with TRBJ2-3; D not certain. CDR1 and CDR2 from the germline V gene are SGHVS and FQNEAQ. V was cut by 4 bases and J by 11 bases, with 13 bases left in between. The CDR3 is 12 residues long. Here the CDR3 reads CASSSPEEGQYF. The CDR3 DNA follows: TGTGCCAGCAGCTCCCCCGAAGAAGGGCAGTATTTT.

The chain carries TRBV19 and TRBJ2-7; D assignment may be TRBD1 or TRBD2 (5 bases each). Germline values: CDR1 LNHDA, CDR2 SQIVND (reference sequence). The CDR3 loop spans 14 amino acids. Trimming stripped 0 bases from V and 13 bases from J, with 19 bases between. DNA of the CDR3: TGTGCCAGTAGTATAGATAGTTTCGGGACGGCGCTTTACTTC. Translating gives CASSIDSFGTALYF. The variable domain in full, with the rest retrieved from reference TRBV19 and TRBJ2-7, is DGGITQSPKYLFRKEGQNVTLSCEQNLNHDAMYWYRQDPGQGLRLIYYSQIVNDFQKGDIAEGYSVSREKKESFPLTVTSAQKNPTAFYLCASSIDSFGTALYFGPGTRLTVT.

The V gene is TRBV9, the J gene TRBJ1-2, with 8 positions matching TRBD1. Germline V CDR1 and CDR2: SGDLS, YYNGEE. The CDR3 consists of 13 residues. Unmatched junction bases numbered 6, after V lost 3 bases and J lost 8 bases. Here the CDR3 reads CASSEQTGDGYTF. The CDR3 DNA reads TGTGCCAGCAGCGAACAGACAGGGGACGGCTACACCTTC.

This clonotype has just a few counts. The chain carries TRBV20-1 and TRBJ2-1; the match to TRBD2 covers 13 bases. V lost 0 bases and J lost 7; bases outside the gene matches: 3. This CDR3 is 15 amino acids long. Germline V gene lookup returns CDR1 DFQATT and CDR2 SNEGSKA (reference sequence). CDR3 DNA: TGCAGTGCTAGAGAGCTGACTAGCGGGGGGAATGAGCAGTTCTTC. Residues: CSARELTSGGNEQFF.

The rearrangement uses TRBV5-1 and TRBJ2-1; 8 bases are a match to TRBD2. J lost 2 bases, V lost 0 bases, and 4 bases had no gene match. The CDR3 contains 16 residues. CDR1 is SGHRS and CDR2 is YFSETQ in the germline V gene. The DNA of the CDR3 is TGCGCCAGCAGCTTGGCGGGGGGGGGCGCCTACAATGAGCAGTTCTTC. Amino acid sequence: CASSLAGGGAYNEQFF.

This clonotype was picked up a small number of times. This chain joins TRBV20-1 and TRBJ1-6; D possibly corresponds to TRBD1 (5 bases). CDR3 length equals 14 residues. The germline gives CDR1 DFQATT, CDR2 SNEGSKA (reference sequence). Trimming pared 6 bases from V and 0 bases from J, leaving 9 bases between. The CDR3 loop is CSARGSSYNSPLHF. CDR3 DNA: TGCAGTGCGCGGGGGAGCTCCTATAATTCACCCCTCCACTTT.

The rearrangement uses TRBV5-1 and TRBJ1-1; tentative D call: TRBD1 (6 bases). The CDR3 has 13 amino acids. Per germline, CDR1 SGHRS and CDR2 YFSETQ. V was cut by 3 bases and J by 7 bases, with 13 bases left in between. The CDR3 region has the DNA TGCGCCAGCAGCTCGGCGGTCAGGGGTGAAGCTTTCTTT. Translated, it gives CASSSAVRGEAFF.